This paragraph reports one TCR beta chain. Antigen unknown. The sample originates from a study of cytomegalovirus exposure and HLA in healthy donors. The donors were part of the roughly 130-subject validation cohort, which stood apart from the roughly 680-subject first cohort. Study-level results: Confirmation in vitro established that three CMV-associated chains were specific for CMV antigens. The classifier was said to identify cytomegalovirus status with high specificity and sensitivity. The authors enumerated some 160 TCR beta chains as linked to cytomegalovirus.

This table comes from immunoSEQ multiplex PCR, and its TCRdb copy is limited to in-frame clones, with some not included. This table has about 160,000 clones, more than 70% appearing once. The germline V gene encodes CDR1 SQVTM and CDR2 ANQGSEA. J was trimmed by 6 bases and V by 0 bases; bases with no gene match: 11. The CDR3 has 16 residues. Sequencing was done on a sample of PBMCs. The sequence came from a man aged 25-45 years in good health and CMV-seropositive. The V gene is TRBV29-1, the J gene TRBJ2-3; 8 bases match TRBD2. CDR3: CSVEEARAGAGDTQYF. CDR3 DNA: TGCAGCGTTGAAGAGGCCCGAGCGGGGGCCGGGGATACGCAGTATTTT.